This TCR beta chain is drawn from a study of blood T cell repertoires in COVID-19. This CDR3 has 20 residues. Sequencing used immunoSEQ multiplex PCR; TCRdb keeps in-frame clones, though not all of them. The data contain fewer than 300,000 clones, around 78% of them seen just once; the ten biggest clones take up around 2.6%. V gene TRBV21-1 combines with J gene TRBJ2-1; the D call TRBD2 from the table was never checked on the DNA. TRBV21-1 is assigned pseudogene status. The sequence was obtained from a woman in her sixties or seventies with active or convalescent COVID-19. The sample consisted of peripheral blood. The CDR3, as DNA: TGTGCCAGCAGCTCATGTAGGAAGGGACTAGCGGCCCCCGGATACAATGAGCAGTTCTTC. This encodes CASSSCRKGLAAPGYNEQFF.